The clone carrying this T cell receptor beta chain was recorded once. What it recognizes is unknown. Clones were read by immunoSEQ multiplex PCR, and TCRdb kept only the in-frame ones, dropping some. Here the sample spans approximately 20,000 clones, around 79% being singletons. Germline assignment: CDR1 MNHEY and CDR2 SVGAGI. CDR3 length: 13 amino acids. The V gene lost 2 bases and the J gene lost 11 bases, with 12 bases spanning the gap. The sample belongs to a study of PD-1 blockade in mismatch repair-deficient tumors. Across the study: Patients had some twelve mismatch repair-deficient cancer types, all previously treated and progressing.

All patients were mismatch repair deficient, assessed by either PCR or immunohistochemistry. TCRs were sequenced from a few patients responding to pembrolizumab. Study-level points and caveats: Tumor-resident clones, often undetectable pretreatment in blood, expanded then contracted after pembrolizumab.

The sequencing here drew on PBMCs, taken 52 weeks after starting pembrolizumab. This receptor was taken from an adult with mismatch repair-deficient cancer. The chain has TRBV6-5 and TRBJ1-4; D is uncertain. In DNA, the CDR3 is TGTGCCAGCAGTTACCCCACACAACCTAAACTGTTTTTT. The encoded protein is CASSYPTQPKLFF.